These 16 T cell receptor beta chains originate from one sample sequenced in a study of blood T cell repertoires in COVID-19. Data came from immunoSEQ multiplex PCR; TCRdb stores just in-frame clones and leaves some out. The repertoire includes roughly 500,000 clones, roughly 88% of them detected once, and over 1.5% sits in the top ten. The material sequenced was PBMCs or T cells enriched from blood (not recorded which). These receptors were collected from a middle-aged woman who had recovered from COVID-19.

The chain has TRBV2 and TRBJ1-6, with D hard to call. The V end lost 7 bases, the J end lost 9 bases, and 10 bases lay between the germline ends. CDR3 size: 12 residues. Germline V lookup: CDR1 SNHLY, CDR2 FYNNEI. The CDR3 here is CASKVEASPLHF. CDR3 bases: TGTGCCAGCAAGGTGGAGGCTTCACCCCTCCACTTT. Complete variable domain (other parts from reference TRBV2 and TRBJ1-6): EPEVTQTPSHQVTQMGQEVILRCVPISNHLYFYWYRQILGQKVEFLVSFYNNEISEKSEIFDDQFSVERPDGSNFTLKIRSTKLEDSAMYFCASKVEASPLHFGNGTRLTVT.

The chain has TRBV20-1 and TRBJ1-1; no clear D gene. Germline V gene data show CDR1 as DFQATT and CDR2 as SNEGSKA (reference sequence). CDR3 size: 11 residues. V lost 6 bases and J 0 bases, leaving 5 bases between the germline ends. DNA of the CDR3: TGCAGTGCCCAATTGAACACTGAAGCTTTCTTT. Translation gives CSAQLNTEAFF.

The chain joins TRBV4-3 to TRBJ2-7, with unresolved D. Germline CDR1 LGHNA, CDR2 YSLEER. The CDR3 has 15 residues. Trimming removed 0 bases from V and 2 bases from J, with 11 bases in between. The CDR3 DNA follows: TGCGCCAGCAGCCAAGAGGCGGCACCTCCCTACGAGCAGTACTTC. Residues: CASSQEAAPPYEQYF.

The rearrangement links TRBV5-1 to TRBJ2-7, with 12 bases lining up with TRBD1. The CDR3 loop spans 17 amino acids. The germline V gene encodes CDR1 SGHRS and CDR2 YFSETQ. V was pared by 4 bases and J by 1 base, with 9 bases of the junction left unmatched. The CDR3 DNA is TGCGCCAGCAGCCCGGGGACAGGGGGCGCCGGGTCCTACGAGCAGTACTTC. This codes for CASSPGTGGAGSYEQYF. The full variable domain, its missing parts supplied by reference TRBV5-1 and TRBJ2-7, is KAGVTQTPRYLIKTRGQQVTLSCSPISGHRSVSWYQQTPGQGLQFLFEYFSETQRNKGNFPGRFSGRQFSNSRSEMNVSTLELGDSALYLCASSPGTGGAGSYEQYFGPGTRLTVT.

This clone occurred once. V gene TRBV19 combines with J gene TRBJ1-2; a weak D match, TRBD1 (6 bases). Per germline, CDR1 LNHDA and CDR2 SQIVND (reference sequence). Trimming stripped 4 bases from V and 4 bases from J, with 13 bases between. This CDR3 contains 14 residues. The CDR3 region is CASSTRDTTYGYTF. CDR3 DNA sequence: TGTGCCAGTAGTACCCGGGACACGACCTATGGCTACACCTTC. Filled out from reference TRBV19 and TRBJ1-2, the complete variable domain reads DGGITQSPKYLFRKEGQNVTLSCEQNLNHDAMYWYRQDPGQGLRLIYYSQIVNDFQKGDIAEGYSVSREKKESFPLTVTSAQKNPTAFYLCASSTRDTTYGYTFGSGTRLTVV.

This chain joins TRBV7-6 and TRBJ2-7; 8 bases match TRBD2. The CDR3 has 17 residues. Germline loops: CDR1 SGHVS, CDR2 FNYEAQ. Trimming removed 1 base from V and 3 bases from J; junction bases left unmatched: 11. The CDR3 here is CASSLEEPGGPSYEQYF. The CDR3 DNA sequence: TGTGCCAGCAGCTTAGAGGAACCGGGAGGGCCAAGCTACGAGCAGTACTTC.

The rearrangement links TRBV21-1 to TRBJ2-7; the D call in the table, TRBD2, was not verified against the DNA. TRBV21-1 is a known pseudogene. This CDR3 has 12 amino acids. The CDR3 DNA sequence: TGTGCCACCGCGGGACGGAACTACGAGCAGTACTTC. Its translation is CATAGRNYEQYF.

J is TRBJ2-7 and V is TRBV9, with TRBD1 matching over 7 bases. The CDR3 totals 14 residues. Per the germline V gene, CDR1 is SGDLS and CDR2 is YYNGEE. V was pared by 0 bases and J by 5 bases, with 5 bases of the junction left unmatched. The DNA of the CDR3 is TGTGCCAGCAGCGTAGCGCAGGGGGTGGACGAGCAGTACTTC. This gives the protein CASSVAQGVDEQYF.

About this clone itself: This sample includes further DNA sequences coding for the same CDR3. The genes are TRBV7-2 and TRBJ1-2, with TRBD1 as a possible D gene (5 bases). Germline V gene lookup returns CDR1 SGHTA and CDR2 FQGNSA. The CDR3 runs to 13 residues. The ends were cut back, 1 base at V and 7 bases at J, with 10 bases in the middle. The CDR3 DNA is TGTGCCAGCAGCTTAGTCAGGGCAGGTGGCTACACCTTC. Translated: CASSLVRAGGYTF.

This clone has just one count. The J gene is TRBJ1-1, the V gene TRBV29-1; 7 nucleotides agree with TRBD1. Germline-derived CDR1 and CDR2 are SQVTM and ANQGSEA. This CDR3 is built from 12 residues. The V segment lost 6 bases and the J segment 3 bases; nucleotides outside the gene matches: 4. The CDR3 protein is CSVRGEYTEAFF. The CDR3 nucleotides are TGCAGCGTCAGGGGGGAGTACACTGAAGCTTTCTTT.

V is TRBV27 and J is TRBJ1-1; a possible D gene is TRBD1 (5 bases). Germline CDR1 is MNHEY and CDR2 is SMNVEV (reference sequence). V was cut by 3 bases and J by 3 bases, with 11 bases left in between. This CDR3 contains 14 residues. In DNA, the CDR3 is TGTGCCAGCAGTTTTTTCGGGGGATACACTGAAGCTTTCTTT. Its translation is CASSFFGGYTEAFF.

This sequence joins TRBV12-3 or TRBV12-4 and TRBJ2-7, with no clear D. CDR3 length: 12 residues. The V and J ends lost 3 bases and 1 base respectively, with 4 bases between them. CDR3 nucleotide sequence: TGTGCCAGCAGTTTGTTATCCTACGAGCAGTACTTC. This encodes CASSLLSYEQYF.

The chain has TRBV10-2 and TRBJ2-1; 12 positions match TRBD2. V lost 6 bases, J lost 5 bases, and 8 bases stayed unmatched. The germline V gene encodes CDR1 WSHSY and CDR2 SAAADI. The CDR3 consists of 16 residues. Written as DNA, the CDR3 is TGCGCCAGCAGCGCAGGGACTAGCGGGTCCCACAATGAGCAGTTCTTC. This sequence encodes CASSAGTSGSHNEQFF.

As for this clone: Additional DNA sequences in this sample encode the identical CDR3. V gene TRBV5-1 combines with J gene TRBJ1-1, with TRBD1 identical over 8 bases. Germline loops: CDR1 SGHRS, CDR2 YFSETQ. J lost 1 base, V lost 3 bases, and 2 bases had no gene match. The CDR3 covers 14 residues. As DNA, the CDR3 is TGCGCCAGCAGCTCCGACAGGGGGAACACTGAAGCTTTCTTT. Translating gives CASSSDRGNTEAFF.

The chain is built from TRBV4-3 and TRBJ1-3, with 8 bases identical to TRBD1. Trimming took 2 bases from V and 4 from J; bases not matched to a gene: 7. Per germline, CDR1 LGHNA and CDR2 YSLEER. The CDR3 runs to 16 residues. CDR3 DNA sequence: TGCGCCAGCAGCCAATTTGGACAGGGAGCCGGAAACACCATATATTTT. Encoded protein: CASSQFGQGAGNTIYF.

A word on this clone: Sequence at one end of the junction differs from germline and may be a read error. The chain couples TRBV7-7 to TRBJ2-5; D is ambiguous. Per germline, CDR1 SSHAT and CDR2 FNYEAQ (reference sequence). The CDR3 extends over 14 amino acids. This chain's CDR3 is CASSPGTTQETQYF. For the CDR3, the DNA is TGTGCTAGCAGCCCAGGTACAACTCAAGAGACCCAGTACTTC.